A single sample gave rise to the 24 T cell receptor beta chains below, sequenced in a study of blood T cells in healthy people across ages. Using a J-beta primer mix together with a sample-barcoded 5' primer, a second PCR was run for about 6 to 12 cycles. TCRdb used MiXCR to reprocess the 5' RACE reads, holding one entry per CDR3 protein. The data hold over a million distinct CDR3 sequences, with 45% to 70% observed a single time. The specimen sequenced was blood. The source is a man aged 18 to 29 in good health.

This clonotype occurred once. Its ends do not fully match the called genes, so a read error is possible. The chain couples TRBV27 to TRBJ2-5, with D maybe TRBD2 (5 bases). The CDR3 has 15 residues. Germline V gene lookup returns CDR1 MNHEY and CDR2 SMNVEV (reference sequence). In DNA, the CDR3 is TGTGCCAGCAGTTTAGCCGGGGAACTTCAAGAGCCCCAGTACTTC. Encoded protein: CASSLAGELQEPQYF.

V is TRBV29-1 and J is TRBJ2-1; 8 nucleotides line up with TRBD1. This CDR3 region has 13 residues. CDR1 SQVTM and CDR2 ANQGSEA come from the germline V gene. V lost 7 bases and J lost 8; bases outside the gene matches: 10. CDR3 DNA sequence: TGCAGCGCCCGGGACAGGTTGCCCGATGAGCAGTTCTTC. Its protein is CSARDRLPDEQFF.

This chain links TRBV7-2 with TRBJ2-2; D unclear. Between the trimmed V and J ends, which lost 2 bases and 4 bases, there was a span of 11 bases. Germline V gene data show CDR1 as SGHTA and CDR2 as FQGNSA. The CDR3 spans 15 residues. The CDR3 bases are TGTGCCAGCAGCTTAACCGGTTTCCTCACCGGGGAGCTGTTTTTT. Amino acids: CASSLTGFLTGELFF.

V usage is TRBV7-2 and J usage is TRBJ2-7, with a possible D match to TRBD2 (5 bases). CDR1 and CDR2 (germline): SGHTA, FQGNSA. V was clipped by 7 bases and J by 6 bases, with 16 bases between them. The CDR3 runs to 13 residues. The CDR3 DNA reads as TGTGCCAGCACCAGACACGGGATGGGCGAGCAGTACTTC. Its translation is CASTRHGMGEQYF.

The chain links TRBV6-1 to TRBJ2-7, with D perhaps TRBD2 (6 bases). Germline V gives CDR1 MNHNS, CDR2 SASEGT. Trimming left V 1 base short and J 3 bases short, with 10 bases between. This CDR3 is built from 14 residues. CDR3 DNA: TGTGCCAGCAGTGAAGGACTAGGGAACTACGAGCAGTACTTC. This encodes CASSEGLGNYEQYF.

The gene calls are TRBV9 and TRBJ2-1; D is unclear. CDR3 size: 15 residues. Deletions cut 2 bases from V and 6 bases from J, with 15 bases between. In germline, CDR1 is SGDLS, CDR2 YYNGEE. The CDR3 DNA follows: TGTGCCAGCAGCGTCGGACCCCGCCGTGGCAATGAGCAGTTCTTC. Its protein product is CASSVGPRRGNEQFF.

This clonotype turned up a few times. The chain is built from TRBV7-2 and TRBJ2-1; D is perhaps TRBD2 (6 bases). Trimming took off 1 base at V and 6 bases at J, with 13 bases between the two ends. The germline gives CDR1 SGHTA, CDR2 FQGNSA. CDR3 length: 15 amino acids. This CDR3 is CASSLVGGAVNEQFF. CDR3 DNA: TGTGCCAGCAGCTTAGTCGGCGGGGCCGTCAATGAGCAGTTCTTC.

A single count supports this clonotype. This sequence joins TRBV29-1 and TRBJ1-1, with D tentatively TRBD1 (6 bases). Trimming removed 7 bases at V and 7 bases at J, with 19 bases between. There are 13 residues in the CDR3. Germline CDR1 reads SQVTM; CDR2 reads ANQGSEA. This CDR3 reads CSGHNRADGEAFF. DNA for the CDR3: TGCAGCGGACACAACAGGGCTGACGGTGAAGCTTTCTTT.

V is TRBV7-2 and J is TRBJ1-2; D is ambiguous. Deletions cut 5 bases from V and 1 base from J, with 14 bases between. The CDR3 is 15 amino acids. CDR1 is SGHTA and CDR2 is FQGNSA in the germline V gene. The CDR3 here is CASSAAGGNNYGYTF. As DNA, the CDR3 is TGTGCCAGCAGCGCGGCCGGCGGGAATAACTATGGCTACACCTTC.

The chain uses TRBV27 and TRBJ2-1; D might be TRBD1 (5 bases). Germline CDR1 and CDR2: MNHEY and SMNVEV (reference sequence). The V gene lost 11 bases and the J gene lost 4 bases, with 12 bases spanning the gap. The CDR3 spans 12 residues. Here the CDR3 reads CASRGRYNEQFF. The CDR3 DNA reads TGTGCCTCTAGGGGCCGATACAATGAGCAGTTCTTC.

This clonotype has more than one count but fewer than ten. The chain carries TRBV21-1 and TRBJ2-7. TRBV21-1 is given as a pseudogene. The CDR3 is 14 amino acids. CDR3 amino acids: CASSNLGHSYEQYF. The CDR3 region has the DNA TGTGCCAGCAGCAACCTCGGCCACTCCTACGAGCAGTACTTC.

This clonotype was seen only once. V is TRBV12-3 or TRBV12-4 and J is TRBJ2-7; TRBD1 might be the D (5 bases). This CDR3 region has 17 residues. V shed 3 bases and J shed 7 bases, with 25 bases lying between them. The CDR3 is CASSFLAGKIIYEEQYF. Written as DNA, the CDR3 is TGTGCCAGCAGTTTCCTTGCAGGGAAAATAATTTACGAGGAGCAGTACTTC.

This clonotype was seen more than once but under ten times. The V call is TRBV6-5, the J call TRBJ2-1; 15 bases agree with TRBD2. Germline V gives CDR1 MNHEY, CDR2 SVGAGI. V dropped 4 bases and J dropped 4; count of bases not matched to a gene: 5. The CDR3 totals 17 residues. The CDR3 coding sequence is TGTGCCAGCAGTTCTGGACTAGCGGGAGGGCCTTACAATGAGCAGTTCTTC. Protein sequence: CASSSGLAGGPYNEQFF.

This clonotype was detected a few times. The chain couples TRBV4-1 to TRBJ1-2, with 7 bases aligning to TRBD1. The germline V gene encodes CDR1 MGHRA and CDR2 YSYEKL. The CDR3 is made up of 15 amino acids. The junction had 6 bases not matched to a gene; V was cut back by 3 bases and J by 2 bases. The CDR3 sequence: CASSQDPQGNYGYTF. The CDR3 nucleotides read TGCGCCAGCAGCCAGGACCCACAGGGGAACTATGGCTACACCTTC.

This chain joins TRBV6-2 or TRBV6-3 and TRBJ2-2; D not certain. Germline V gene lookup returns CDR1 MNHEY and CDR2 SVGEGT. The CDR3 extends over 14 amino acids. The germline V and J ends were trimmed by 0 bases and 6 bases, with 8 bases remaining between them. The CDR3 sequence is CASSYSNVAGELFF. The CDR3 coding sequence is TGTGCCAGCAGTTACTCGAATGTGGCCGGGGAGCTGTTTTTT.

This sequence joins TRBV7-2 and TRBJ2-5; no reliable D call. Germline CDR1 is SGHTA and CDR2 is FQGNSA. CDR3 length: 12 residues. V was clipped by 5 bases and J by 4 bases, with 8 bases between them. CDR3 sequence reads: CASSPWVETQYF. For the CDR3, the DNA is TGTGCCAGCAGCCCTTGGGTAGAGACCCAGTACTTC.

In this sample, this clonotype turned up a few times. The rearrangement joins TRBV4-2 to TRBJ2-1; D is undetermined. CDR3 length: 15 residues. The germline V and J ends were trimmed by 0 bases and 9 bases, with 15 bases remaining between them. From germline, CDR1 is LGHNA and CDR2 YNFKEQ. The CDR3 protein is CASSQDSFSIVEQFF. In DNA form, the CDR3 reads TGTGCCAGCAGCCAAGATTCCTTCAGCATTGTTGAGCAGTTCTTC.

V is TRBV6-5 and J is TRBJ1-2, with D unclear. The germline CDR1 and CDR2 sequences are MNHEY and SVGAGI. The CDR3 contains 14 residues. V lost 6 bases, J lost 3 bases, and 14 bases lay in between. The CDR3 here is CASSSEGRHYGYTF. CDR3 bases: TGTGCCAGCAGCTCAGAAGGCCGGCACTATGGCTACACCTTC.

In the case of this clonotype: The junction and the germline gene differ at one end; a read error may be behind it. CDR3: CASSPGEGESEELFF. CDR3 nucleotides: TGTGCCAGCAGCCCCGGGGAGGGGGAGAGTGAAGAACTGTTTTTT. The chain combines TRBV11-2 with TRBJ1-4, with D possibly matching TRBD1 (6 bases). Germline V gene lookup returns CDR1 SGHAT and CDR2 FQNNGV. The CDR3 contains 15 residues.

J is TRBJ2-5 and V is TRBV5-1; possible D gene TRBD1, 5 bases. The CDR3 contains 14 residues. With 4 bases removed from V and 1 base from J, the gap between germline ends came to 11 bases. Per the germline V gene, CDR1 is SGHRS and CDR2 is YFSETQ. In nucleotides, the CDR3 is TGCGCCAGCAGCCTAACGACAGTCCAAGAGACCCAGTACTTC. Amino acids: CASSLTTVQETQYF. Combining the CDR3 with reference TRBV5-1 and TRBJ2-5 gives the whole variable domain KAGVTQTPRYLIKTRGQQVTLSCSPISGHRSVSWYQQTPGQGLQFLFEYFSETQRNKGNFPGRFSGRQFSNSRSEMNVSTLELGDSALYLCASSLTTVQETQYFGPGTRLLVL.

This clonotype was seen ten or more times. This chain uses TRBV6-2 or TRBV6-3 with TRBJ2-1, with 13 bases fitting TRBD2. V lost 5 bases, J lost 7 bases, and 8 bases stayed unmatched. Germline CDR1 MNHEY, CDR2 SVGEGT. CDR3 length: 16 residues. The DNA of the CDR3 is TGTGCCAGCAGTGACGGACTAGCGGGGGTTCGGAATGAGCAGTTCTTC. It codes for CASSDGLAGVRNEQFF.

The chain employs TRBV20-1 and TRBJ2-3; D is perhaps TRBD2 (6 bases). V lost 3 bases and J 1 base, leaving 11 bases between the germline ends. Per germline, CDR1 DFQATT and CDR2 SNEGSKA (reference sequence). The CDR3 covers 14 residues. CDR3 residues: CSASIREGTDTQYF. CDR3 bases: TGCAGTGCTAGCATCAGGGAGGGCACAGATACGCAGTATTTT.

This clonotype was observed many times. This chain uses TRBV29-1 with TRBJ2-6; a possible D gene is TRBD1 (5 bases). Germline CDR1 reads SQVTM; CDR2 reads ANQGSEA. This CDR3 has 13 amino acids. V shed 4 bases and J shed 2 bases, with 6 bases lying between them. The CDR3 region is CSVAGPGANVLTF. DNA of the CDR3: TGCAGCGTTGCAGGGCCTGGGGCCAACGTCCTGACTTTC.

The CDR3 spells CASSPPNGGANEQFF. For the CDR3, the DNA is TGTGCCAGCAGCCCTCCGAACGGGGGGGCCAATGAGCAGTTCTTC. The V gene is TRBV14, the J gene TRBJ2-1; 8 bases agree with TRBD2. CDR1 and CDR2 from the germline V gene are SGHDN and FVKESK. Germline trimming cut 4 bases from V and 6 bases from J; bases unmatched to any gene: 8. The CDR3 sequence is 15 residues long. The whole variable domain, remainder taken from reference TRBV14 and TRBJ2-1, is EAGVTQFPSHSVIEKGQTVTLRCDPISGHDNLYWYRRVMGKEIKFLLHFVKESKQDESGMPNNRFLAERTGGTYSTLKVQPAELEDSGVYFCASSPPNGGANEQFFGPGTRLTVL.